This paragraph covers one T cell receptor (beta chain) sequence. This specimen belongs to a study of cytomegalovirus exposure and HLA in healthy donors. The V and J ends lost 5 bases and 7 bases, in that order; junction bases with no gene match: 11. This CDR3 is 15 amino acids long. From germline, CDR1 is SEHNR and CDR2 FQNEAQ (reference sequence). Primers included in the PCR were 60 Vbeta and 13 Jbeta primers. Profiled with immunoSEQ multiplex PCR; TCRdb holds only in-frame clones, not every one. The table lists tens of thousands of clones, under 80% of them singletons. The sequenced material came from PBMCs. The TCR originated in a male donor in good health and CMV-seronegative. This chain uses TRBV7-9 with TRBJ2-1, with 7 nucleotides matching TRBD2. The CDR3 DNA follows: TGTGCCAGCAGCCCCCTGGGAGGGCTGGGAAATGAGCAGTTCTTC. Translated, it gives CASSPLGGLGNEQFF.